These T cell receptor beta chains were read from a single sample in a study of Graves' ophthalmopathy and Graves' hyperthyroidism. TCRdb called the multiplex PCR reads again in MiXCR, with one record for every CDR3 protein. The sample has roughly 1.1 million distinct CDR3 sequences, 35% to 45% seen once. The sample was peripheral blood or thyroid tissue (not recorded which). All receptors come from an adult man with Graves' hyperthyroidism. Each CDR3 is given with its conserved first and last residue. Each record gives: J gene, V gene, clone size, D gene, CDR3 DNA, CDR3 protein. The D gene is left open where the match is weak. Expanded clones are given a class, and other clones once, few, many or no size at all.

J gene: TRBJ2-5; V gene: TRBV7-2; clone size: once; D gene: TRBD1; CDR3 DNA: TGTGCCAGCAGCCCAATGACCCGGGGACAGGAGACCCAGTACTTC; CDR3 protein: CASSPMTRGQETQYF
J gene: TRBJ1-5; V gene: TRBV7-9; clone size: NA; D gene: TRBD1; CDR3 DNA: TGTGCCAGCAGCCCCGGGACAGATGGTCAGCCCCAGCATTTT; CDR3 protein: CASSPGTDGQPQHF
J gene: TRBJ2-7; V gene: TRBV10-3; clone size: many; D gene: TRBD1; CDR3 DNA: TGTGCCATCAGCCCCGGGACAGGGGTTGGTGGCCACTTTGTCACCTACGAGCAGTACTTC; CDR3 protein: CAISPGTGVGGHFVTYEQYF
J gene: TRBJ2-2; V gene: TRBV14; clone size: NA; D gene: NA; CDR3 DNA: TGTGCCAGCAGCCAAGATCCCAGCCCGGGGAACACCGGGGAGCTGTTTTTT; CDR3 protein: CASSQDPSPGNTGELFF
J gene: TRBJ2-7; V gene: TRBV29-1; clone size: many; D gene: TRBD2; CDR3 DNA: TGCAGCGTTGAAGACCTAGCTAGCGGGAGCTACGAGCAGTACTTC; CDR3 protein: CSVEDLASGSYEQYF
J gene: TRBJ2-5; V gene: TRBV5-6; clone size: many; D gene: TRBD2; CDR3 DNA: TGTGCCAGCAGCAGGGCTGGGCTAGCGGGATTGGAGACCCAGTACTTC; CDR3 protein: CASSRAGLAGLETQYF
J gene: TRBJ1-5; V gene: TRBV7-9; clone size: many; D gene: TRBD1; CDR3 DNA: TGTGCCAGCAGCTTAGAAGGGACAGGGAGTCAGCCCCAGCATTTT; CDR3 protein: CASSLEGTGSQPQHF
J gene: TRBJ2-7; V gene: TRBV29-1; clone size: few; D gene: NA; CDR3 DNA: TGCAGCGTTGGGGGCCCCCGGACTGATTCCTACGAGCAGTACTTC; CDR3 protein: CSVGGPRTDSYEQYF
J gene: TRBJ1-2; V gene: TRBV10-3; clone size: NA; D gene: NA; CDR3 DNA: TGTGCCATCAGTGAGTCCGAGGGGCCTAACTATGGCTACACCTTC; CDR3 protein: CAISESEGPNYGYTF
J gene: TRBJ1-5; V gene: TRBV10-3; clone size: NA; D gene: NA; CDR3 DNA: TGTGCCATCAGAGGGCTCGAGCAGCCCCAGCATTTT; CDR3 protein: CAIRGLEQPQHF
J gene: TRBJ2-5; V gene: TRBV9; clone size: NA; D gene: TRBD2; CDR3 DNA: TGTGCCAGCAGCTCTGCCACTACTAGCGGGAGGGCCCGTGGACAGTACTTC; CDR3 protein: CASSSATTSGRARGQYF
J gene: TRBJ1-1; V gene: TRBV15; clone size: NA; D gene: TRBD1; CDR3 DNA: TGTGCCACCAGCAGACACCGGGACAGACCATTGAACACTGAAGCTTTCTTT; CDR3 protein: CATSRHRDRPLNTEAFF
J gene: TRBJ2-5; V gene: TRBV10-3; clone size: many; D gene: NA; CDR3 DNA: TGTGCCATCAATGGGGATTCTCTTAACCAAGAGACCCAGTACTTC; CDR3 protein: CAINGDSLNQETQYF
J gene: TRBJ2-7; V gene: TRBV19; clone size: NA; D gene: NA; CDR3 DNA: TGTGCCTGGAGTAGGGGTTCTGGCGAGCAGTACTTC; CDR3 protein: CAWSRGSGEQYF
J gene: TRBJ2-7; V gene: TRBV30; clone size: NA; D gene: NA; CDR3 DNA: TGTGCCTGGAGACACGGGCCCCACGAGCAGTACTTC; CDR3 protein: CAWRHGPHEQYF
J gene: TRBJ2-5; V gene: TRBV29-1; clone size: few; D gene: NA; CDR3 DNA: TGCAGTCCGAGGCGGACCCAAGAGACCCAGTACTTC; CDR3 protein: CSPRRTQETQYF
J gene: TRBJ1-2; V gene: TRBV30; clone size: NA; D gene: NA; CDR3 DNA: TGTGCCTGGACCGGAGGTGATGGCTACACCTTC; CDR3 protein: CAWTGGDGYTF
J gene: TRBJ2-2; V gene: TRBV15; clone size: many; D gene: NA; CDR3 DNA: TGTGCCACCAGCAGACAAAGAGGACAGAACACCGGGGAGCTGTTTTTT; CDR3 protein: CATSRQRGQNTGELFF
J gene: TRBJ2-7; V gene: TRBV6-5; clone size: NA; D gene: TRBD2; CDR3 DNA: TGTGCCAGCAGCCTGACTAGCGGGAGTCTCGAGCAGTACTTC; CDR3 protein: CASSLTSGSLEQYF
J gene: TRBJ2-7; V gene: TRBV12-3/TRBV12-4; clone size: NA; D gene: TRBD2; CDR3 DNA: TGTGCCAGCAGCTCCTCCGGGACTAGCGGGAGAAAAAAGCAGTACTTC; CDR3 protein: CASSSSGTSGRKKQYF
J gene: TRBJ2-2; V gene: TRBV7-8; clone size: few; D gene: NA; CDR3 DNA: TGTGCCAGCAGCTCTTACAGAGGGGAGCTGTTTTTT; CDR3 protein: CASSSYRGELFF
J gene: TRBJ2-5; V gene: TRBV5-1; clone size: many; D gene: NA; CDR3 DNA: TGCGCCAGCAGCGCGGACTTACCCACGGGGTCCCAGTACTTC; CDR3 protein: CASSADLPTGSQYF
J gene: TRBJ2-5; V gene: TRBV5-1; clone size: NA; D gene: NA; CDR3 DNA: TGCGCCAGCAGCTTGGACAGGGCCGTGGAGACCCAGTACTTC; CDR3 protein: CASSLDRAVETQYF
J gene: TRBJ1-1; V gene: TRBV25-1; clone size: few; D gene: NA; CDR3 DNA: TGTGCCAGCACGGGGTCAGGTATGAACACTGAAGCTTTCTTT; CDR3 protein: CASTGSGMNTEAFF